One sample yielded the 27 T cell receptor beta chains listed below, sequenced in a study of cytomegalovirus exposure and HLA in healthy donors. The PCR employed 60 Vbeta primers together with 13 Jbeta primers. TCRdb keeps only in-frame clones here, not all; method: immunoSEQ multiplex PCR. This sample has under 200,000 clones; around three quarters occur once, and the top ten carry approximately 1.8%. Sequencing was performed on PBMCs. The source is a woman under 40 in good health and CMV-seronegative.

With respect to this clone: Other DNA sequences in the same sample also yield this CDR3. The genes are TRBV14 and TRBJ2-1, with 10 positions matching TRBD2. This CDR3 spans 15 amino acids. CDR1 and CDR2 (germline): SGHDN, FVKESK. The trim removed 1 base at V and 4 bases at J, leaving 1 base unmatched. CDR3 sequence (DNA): TGTGCCAGCAGCCAAGCTAGCGGGGGTTACAATGAGCAGTTCTTC. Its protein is CASSQASGGYNEQFF.

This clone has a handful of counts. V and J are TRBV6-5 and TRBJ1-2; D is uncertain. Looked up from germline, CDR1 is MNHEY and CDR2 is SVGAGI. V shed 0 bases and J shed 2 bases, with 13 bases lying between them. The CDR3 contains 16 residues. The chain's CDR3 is CASSYSPGRLNYGYTF. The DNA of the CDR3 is TGTGCCAGCAGTTACTCTCCTGGCAGATTAAACTATGGCTACACCTTC.

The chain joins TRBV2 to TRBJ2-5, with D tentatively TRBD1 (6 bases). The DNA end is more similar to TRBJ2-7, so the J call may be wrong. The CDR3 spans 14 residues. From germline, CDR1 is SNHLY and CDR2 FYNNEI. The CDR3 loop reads CASRFQGTGYEQYF. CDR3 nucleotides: TGTGCCAGCAGGTTCCAGGGGACGGGGTACGAGCAGTACTTC.

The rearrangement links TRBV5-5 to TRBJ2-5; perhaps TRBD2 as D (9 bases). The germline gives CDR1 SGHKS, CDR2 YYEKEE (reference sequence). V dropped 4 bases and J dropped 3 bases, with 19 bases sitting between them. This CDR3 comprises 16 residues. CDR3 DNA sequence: TGTGCCAGCAGCCACCGGACAGGGACTAGCAAAGAGACCCAGTACTTC. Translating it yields CASSHRTGTSKETQYF.

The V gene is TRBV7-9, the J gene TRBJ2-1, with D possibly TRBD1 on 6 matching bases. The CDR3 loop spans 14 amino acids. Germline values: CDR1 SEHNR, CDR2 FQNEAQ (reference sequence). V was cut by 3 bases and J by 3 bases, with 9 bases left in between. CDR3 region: CASSFRDNYNEQFF. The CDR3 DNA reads TGTGCCAGCAGCTTCCGGGACAACTACAATGAGCAGTTCTTC.

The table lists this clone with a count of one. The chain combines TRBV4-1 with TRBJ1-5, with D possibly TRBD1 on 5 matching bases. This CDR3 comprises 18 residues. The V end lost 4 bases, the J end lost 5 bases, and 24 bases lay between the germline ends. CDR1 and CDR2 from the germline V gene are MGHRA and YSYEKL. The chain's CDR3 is CASSLWTPRGNIDQPQHF. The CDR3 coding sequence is TGCGCCAGCAGCCTTTGGACACCCCGGGGGAATATCGATCAGCCCCAGCATTTT.

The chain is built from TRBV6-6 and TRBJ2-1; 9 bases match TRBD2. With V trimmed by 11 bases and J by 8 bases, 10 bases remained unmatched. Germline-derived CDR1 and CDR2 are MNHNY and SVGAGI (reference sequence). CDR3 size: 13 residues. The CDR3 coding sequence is TGTGCCTGCGGGGCGGGAGGGCCATATGAGCAGTTCTTC. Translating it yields CACGAGGPYEQFF.

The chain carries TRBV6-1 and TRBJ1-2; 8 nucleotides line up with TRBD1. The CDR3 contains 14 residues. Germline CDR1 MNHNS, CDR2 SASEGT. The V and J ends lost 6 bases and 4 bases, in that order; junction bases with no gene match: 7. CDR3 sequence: CASRLTGASYGYTF. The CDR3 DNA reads TGTGCCAGCAGACTGACAGGGGCTTCCTATGGCTACACCTTC.

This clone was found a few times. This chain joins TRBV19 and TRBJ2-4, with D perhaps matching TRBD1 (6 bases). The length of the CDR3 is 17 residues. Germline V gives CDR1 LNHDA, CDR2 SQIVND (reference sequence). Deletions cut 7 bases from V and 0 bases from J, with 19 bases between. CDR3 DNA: TGTGCCAGTACCCGAGCATTGAGGGGGATAGCCAAAAACATTCAGTACTTC. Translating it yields CASTRALRGIAKNIQYF. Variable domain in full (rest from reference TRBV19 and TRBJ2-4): DGGITQSPKYLFRKEGQNVTLSCEQNLNHDAMYWYRQDPGQGLRLIYYSQIVNDFQKGDIAEGYSVSREKKESFPLTVTSAQKNPTAFYLCASTRALRGIAKNIQYFGAGTRLSVL.

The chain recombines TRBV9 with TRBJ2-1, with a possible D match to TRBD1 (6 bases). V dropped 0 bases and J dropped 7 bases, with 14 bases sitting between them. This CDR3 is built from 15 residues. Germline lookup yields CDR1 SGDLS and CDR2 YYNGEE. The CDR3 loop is CASSVGRGQKNEQFF. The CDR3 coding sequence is TGTGCCAGCAGCGTAGGCAGGGGCCAGAAAAATGAGCAGTTCTTC.

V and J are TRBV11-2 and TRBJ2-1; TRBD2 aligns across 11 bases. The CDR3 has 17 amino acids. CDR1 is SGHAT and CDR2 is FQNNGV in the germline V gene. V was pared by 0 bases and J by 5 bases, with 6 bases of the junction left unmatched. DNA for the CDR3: TGTGCCAGCAGCTTAGATAGACTAGCGGGGAGGAACAATGAGCAGTTCTTC. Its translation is CASSLDRLAGRNNEQFF.

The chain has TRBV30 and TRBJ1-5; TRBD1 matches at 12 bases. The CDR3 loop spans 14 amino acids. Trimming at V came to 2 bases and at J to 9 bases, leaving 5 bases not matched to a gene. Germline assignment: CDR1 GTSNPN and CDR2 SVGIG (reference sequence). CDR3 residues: CAWSRDRGRGPQHF. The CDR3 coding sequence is TGTGCCTGGAGTCGGGACAGGGGGCGCGGGCCCCAGCATTTT.

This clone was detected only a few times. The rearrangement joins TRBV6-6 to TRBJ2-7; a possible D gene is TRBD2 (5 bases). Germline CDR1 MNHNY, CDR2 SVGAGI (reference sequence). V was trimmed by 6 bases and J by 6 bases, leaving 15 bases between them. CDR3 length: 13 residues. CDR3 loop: CASSRLMAGEQYF. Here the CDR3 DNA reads TGTGCCAGCAGCCGACTGATGGCGGGCGAGCAGTACTTC.

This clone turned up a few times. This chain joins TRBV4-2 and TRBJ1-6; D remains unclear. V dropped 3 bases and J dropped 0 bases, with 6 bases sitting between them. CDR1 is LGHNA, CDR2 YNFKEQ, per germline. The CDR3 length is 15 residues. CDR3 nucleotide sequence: TGTGCCAGCAGCCATGAGAGCTCCTATAATTCACCCCTCCACTTT. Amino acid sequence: CASSHESSYNSPLHF.

CDR3 residues: CASRFGLAGSYNEQFF. CDR3 coding DNA: TGTGCCAGCAGGTTCGGACTAGCGGGCTCCTACAATGAGCAGTTCTTC. The rearrangement uses TRBV6-6 and TRBJ2-1; 11 bases are shared with TRBD2. This CDR3 has 16 residues. Trimming took 6 bases from V and 0 from J; bases not matched to a gene: 4. Per germline, CDR1 MNHNY and CDR2 SVGAGI (reference sequence).

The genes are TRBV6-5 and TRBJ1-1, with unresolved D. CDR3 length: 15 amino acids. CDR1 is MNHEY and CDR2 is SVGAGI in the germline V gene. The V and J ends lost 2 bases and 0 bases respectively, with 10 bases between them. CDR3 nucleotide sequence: TGTGCCAGCAGTTACCTTCGGCGGATGAACACTGAAGCTTTCTTT. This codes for CASSYLRRMNTEAFF.

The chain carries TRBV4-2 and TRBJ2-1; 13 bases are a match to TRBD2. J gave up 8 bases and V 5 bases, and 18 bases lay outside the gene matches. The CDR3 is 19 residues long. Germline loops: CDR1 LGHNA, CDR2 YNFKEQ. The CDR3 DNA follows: TGTGCCAGCAGCTTCGGACTAGCGGGGGCAGGGGGTGATGTCGATGAGCAGTTCTTC. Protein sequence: CASSFGLAGAGGDVDEQFF.

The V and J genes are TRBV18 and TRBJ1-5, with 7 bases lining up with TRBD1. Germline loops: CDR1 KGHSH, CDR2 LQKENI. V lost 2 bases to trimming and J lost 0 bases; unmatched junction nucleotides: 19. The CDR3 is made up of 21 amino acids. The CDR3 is CASSPFLRRGGAENSNQPQHF. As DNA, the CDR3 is TGTGCCAGCTCACCATTCCTTCGGAGAGGGGGCGCAGAGAATAGCAATCAGCCCCAGCATTTT.

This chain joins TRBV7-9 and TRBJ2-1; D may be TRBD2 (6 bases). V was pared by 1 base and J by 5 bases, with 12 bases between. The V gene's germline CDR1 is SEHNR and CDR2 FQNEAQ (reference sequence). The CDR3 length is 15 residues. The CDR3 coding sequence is TGTGCCAGCAGCTTAGGGCGGGAAGTCCACAATGAGCAGTTCTTC. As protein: CASSLGREVHNEQFF.

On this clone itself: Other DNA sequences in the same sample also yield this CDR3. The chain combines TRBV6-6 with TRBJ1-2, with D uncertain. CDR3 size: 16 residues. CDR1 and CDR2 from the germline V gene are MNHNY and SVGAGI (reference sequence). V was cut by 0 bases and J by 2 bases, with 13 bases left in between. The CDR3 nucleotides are TGTGCCAGCAGTTACTCCAAGGAGGACGTGAACTATGGCTACACCTTC. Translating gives CASSYSKEDVNYGYTF.

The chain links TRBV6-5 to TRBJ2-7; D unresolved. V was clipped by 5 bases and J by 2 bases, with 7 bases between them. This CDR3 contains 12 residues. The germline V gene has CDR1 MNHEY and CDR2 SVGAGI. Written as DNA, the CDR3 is TGTGCCAGCAGTCGTACAGCCTACGAGCAGTACTTC. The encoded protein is CASSRTAYEQYF.

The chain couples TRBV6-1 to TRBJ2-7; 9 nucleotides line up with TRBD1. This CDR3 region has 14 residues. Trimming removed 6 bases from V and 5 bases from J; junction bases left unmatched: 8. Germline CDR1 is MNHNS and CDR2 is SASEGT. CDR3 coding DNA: TGTGCCAGCAGCCTCCGGGACAGGGAAGACGAGCAGTACTTC. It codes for CASSLRDREDEQYF.

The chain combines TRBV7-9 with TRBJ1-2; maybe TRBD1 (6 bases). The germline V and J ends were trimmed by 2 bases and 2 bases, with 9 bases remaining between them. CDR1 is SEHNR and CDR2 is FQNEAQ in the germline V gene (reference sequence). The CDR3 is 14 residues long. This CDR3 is CASSLMDRNYGYTF. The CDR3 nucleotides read TGTGCCAGCAGCTTAATGGACAGAAACTATGGCTACACCTTC.

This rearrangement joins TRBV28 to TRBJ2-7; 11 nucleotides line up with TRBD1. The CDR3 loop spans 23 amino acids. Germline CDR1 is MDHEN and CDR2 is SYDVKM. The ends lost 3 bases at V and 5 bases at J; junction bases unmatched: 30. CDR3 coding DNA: TGTGCCAGCAGTTTCCTAACTCCTCCGGGACAGGGGGGAACTGGGCTTAAAAAGGACGAGCAGTACTTC. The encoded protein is CASSFLTPPGQGGTGLKKDEQYF.

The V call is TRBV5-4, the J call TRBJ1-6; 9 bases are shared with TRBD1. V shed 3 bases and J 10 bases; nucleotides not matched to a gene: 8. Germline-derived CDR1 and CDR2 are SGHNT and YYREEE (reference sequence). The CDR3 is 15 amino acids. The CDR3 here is CASSSRDREGSPLHF. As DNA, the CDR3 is TGTGCCAGCAGCTCGAGGGACAGGGAGGGATCACCCCTCCACTTT.

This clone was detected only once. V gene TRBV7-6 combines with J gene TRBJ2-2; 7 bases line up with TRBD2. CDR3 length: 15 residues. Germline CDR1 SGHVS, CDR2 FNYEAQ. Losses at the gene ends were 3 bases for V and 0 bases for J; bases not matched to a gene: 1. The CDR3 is CASSLGLPNTGELFF. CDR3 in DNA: TGTGCCAGCAGCTTGGGACTACCGAACACCGGGGAGCTGTTTTTT.

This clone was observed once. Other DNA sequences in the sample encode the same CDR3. The CDR3: CASSLRREGQYF. The DNA of the CDR3 is TGTGCCAGCAGCTTGAGGCGGGAGGGGCAGTACTTC. The V call is TRBV5-6, the J call TRBJ2-7, with 9 nucleotides matching TRBD2. V shed 1 base and J 9 bases; nucleotides not matched to a gene: 2. This CDR3 spans 12 amino acids. Germline V gene sequence: CDR1 SGHDT, CDR2 YYEEEE.